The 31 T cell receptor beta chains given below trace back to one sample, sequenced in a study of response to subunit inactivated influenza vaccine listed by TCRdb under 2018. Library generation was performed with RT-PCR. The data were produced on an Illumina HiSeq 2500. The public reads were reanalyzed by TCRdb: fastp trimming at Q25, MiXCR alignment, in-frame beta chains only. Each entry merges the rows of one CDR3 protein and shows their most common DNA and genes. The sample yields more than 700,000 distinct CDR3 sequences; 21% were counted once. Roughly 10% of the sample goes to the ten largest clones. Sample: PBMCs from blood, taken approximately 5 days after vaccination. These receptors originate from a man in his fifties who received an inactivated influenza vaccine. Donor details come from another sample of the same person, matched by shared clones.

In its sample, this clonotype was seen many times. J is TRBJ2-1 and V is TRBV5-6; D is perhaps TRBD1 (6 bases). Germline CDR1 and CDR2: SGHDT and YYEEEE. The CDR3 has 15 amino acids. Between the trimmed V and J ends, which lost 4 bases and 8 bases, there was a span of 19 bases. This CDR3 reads CASSKYLLQGHEQFF. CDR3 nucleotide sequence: TGTGCCAGCAGCAAGTACCTCCTACAGGGCCATGAGCAGTTCTTC. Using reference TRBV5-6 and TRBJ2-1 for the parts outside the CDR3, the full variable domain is DAGVTQSPTHLIKTRGQQVTLRCSPKSGHDTVSWYQQALGQGPQFIFQYYEEEERQRGNFPDRFSGHQFPNYSSELNVNALLLGDSALYLCASSKYLLQGHEQFFGPGTRLTVL.

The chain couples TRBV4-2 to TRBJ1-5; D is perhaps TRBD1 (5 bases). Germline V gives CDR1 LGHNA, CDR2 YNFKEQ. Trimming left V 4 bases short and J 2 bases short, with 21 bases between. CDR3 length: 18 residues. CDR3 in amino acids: CASSPEPARRGGNQPQHF. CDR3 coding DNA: TGTGCCAGCAGCCCCGAACCGGCTAGAAGGGGTGGCAATCAGCCCCAGCATTTT.

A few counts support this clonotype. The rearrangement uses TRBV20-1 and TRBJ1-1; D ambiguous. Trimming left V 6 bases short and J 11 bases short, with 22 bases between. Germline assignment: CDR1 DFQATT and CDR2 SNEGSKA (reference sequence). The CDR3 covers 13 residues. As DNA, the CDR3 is TGCAGTGCCCAAGCGGAGAGTGAGCCCTCGGCTTTCTTT. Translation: CSAQAESEPSAFF.

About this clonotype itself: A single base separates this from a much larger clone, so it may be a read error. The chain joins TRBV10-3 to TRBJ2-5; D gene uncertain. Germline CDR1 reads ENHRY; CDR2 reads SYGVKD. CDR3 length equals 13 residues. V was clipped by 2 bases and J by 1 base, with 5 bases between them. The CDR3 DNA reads TGTGCCATCAGTGAGACAACCCAAGAGACCCAGTACTTC. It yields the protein CAISETTQETQYF.

CDR3: CASSWATGGTGELFF. CDR3 sequence (DNA): TGTGCCAGCAGCTGGGCGACAGGGGGAACCGGGGAGCTGTTTTTT. This chain connects TRBV5-6 to TRBJ2-2; 9 bases line up with TRBD1. J was trimmed by 5 bases and V by 3 bases; bases with no gene match: 5. This CDR3 comprises 15 residues. Germline V lookup: CDR1 SGHDT, CDR2 YYEEEE. Supplemented by reference TRBV5-6 and TRBJ2-2, the full variable domain reads DAGVTQSPTHLIKTRGQQVTLRCSPKSGHDTVSWYQQALGQGPQFIFQYYEEEERQRGNFPDRFSGHQFPNYSSELNVNALLLGDSALYLCASSWATGGTGELFFGEGSRLTVL.

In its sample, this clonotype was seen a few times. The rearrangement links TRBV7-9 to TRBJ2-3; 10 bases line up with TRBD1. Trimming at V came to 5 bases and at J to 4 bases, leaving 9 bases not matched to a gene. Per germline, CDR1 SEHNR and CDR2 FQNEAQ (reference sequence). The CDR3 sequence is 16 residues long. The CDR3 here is CASSNADRGFSDTQYF. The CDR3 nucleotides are TGTGCCAGCAGCAACGCGGACAGGGGGTTCTCAGATACGCAGTATTTT.

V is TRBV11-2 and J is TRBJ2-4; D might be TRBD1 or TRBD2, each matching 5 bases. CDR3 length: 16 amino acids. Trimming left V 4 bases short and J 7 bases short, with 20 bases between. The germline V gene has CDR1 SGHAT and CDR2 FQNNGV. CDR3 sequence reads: CASSSTVGPWGNIQYF. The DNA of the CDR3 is TGTGCCAGCAGCTCAACGGTTGGGCCCTGGGGGAACATTCAGTACTTC.

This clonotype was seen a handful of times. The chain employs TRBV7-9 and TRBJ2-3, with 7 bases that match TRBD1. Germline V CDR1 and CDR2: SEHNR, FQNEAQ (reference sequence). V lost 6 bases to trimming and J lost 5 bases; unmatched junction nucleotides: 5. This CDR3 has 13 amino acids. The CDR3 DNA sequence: TGTGCCAGCAGGTTGACAGGGAGAGATACGCAGTATTTT. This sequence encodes CASRLTGRDTQYF. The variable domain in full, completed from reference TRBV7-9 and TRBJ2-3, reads DTGVSQNPRHKITKRGQNVTFRCDPISEHNRLYWYRQTLGQGPEFLTYFQNEAQLEKSRLLSDRFSAERPKGSFSTLEIQRTEQGDSAMYLCASRLTGRDTQYFGPGTRLTVL.

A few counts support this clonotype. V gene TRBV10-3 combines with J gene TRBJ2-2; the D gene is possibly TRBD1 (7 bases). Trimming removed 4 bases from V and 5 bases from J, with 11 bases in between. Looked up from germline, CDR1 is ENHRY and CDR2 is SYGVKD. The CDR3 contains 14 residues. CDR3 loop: CAISGQGGTGELFF. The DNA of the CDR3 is TGTGCCATCAGTGGGCAGGGGGGAACCGGGGAGCTGTTTTTT.

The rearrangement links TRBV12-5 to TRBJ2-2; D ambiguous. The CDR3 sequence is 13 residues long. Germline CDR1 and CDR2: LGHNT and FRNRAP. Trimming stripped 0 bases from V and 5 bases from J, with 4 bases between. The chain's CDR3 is CASGLVHTGELFF. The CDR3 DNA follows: TGTGCTAGTGGTTTGGTACATACCGGGGAGCTGTTTTTT. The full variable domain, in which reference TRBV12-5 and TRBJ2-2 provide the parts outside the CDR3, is DARVTQTPRHKVTEMGQEVTMRCQPILGHNTVFWYRQTMMQGLELLAYFRNRAPLDDSGMPKDRFSAEMPDATLATLKIQPSEPRDSAVYFCASGLVHTGELFFGEGSRLTVL.

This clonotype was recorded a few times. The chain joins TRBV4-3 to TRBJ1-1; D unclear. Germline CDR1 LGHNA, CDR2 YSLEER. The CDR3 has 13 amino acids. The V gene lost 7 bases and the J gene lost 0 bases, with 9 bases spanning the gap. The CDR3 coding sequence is TGCGCCAGCACCCTCCGGATGAACACTGAAGCTTTCTTT. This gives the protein CASTLRMNTEAFF.

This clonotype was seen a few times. CDR3 loop: CASSIRDTGRGQYF. As DNA, the CDR3 is TGTGCCAGCAGTATCCGGGACACGGGCCGAGGGCAGTACTTC. The rearrangement joins TRBV12-3 or TRBV12-4 to TRBJ2-7, with TRBD1 as a possible D gene (6 bases). This CDR3 has 14 residues. The V end was cut by 5 bases, the J end by 9 bases, with 20 bases between.

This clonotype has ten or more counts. The CDR3: CASSFGQGATNEKLFF. The CDR3 bases are TGTGCCAGCAGTTTCGGGCAGGGGGCAACTAATGAAAAACTGTTTTTT. The chain couples TRBV12-3 or TRBV12-4 to TRBJ1-4, with TRBD1 matching over 7 bases. The V and J ends lost 3 bases and 0 bases, in that order; junction bases with no gene match: 4. This CDR3 has 16 residues.

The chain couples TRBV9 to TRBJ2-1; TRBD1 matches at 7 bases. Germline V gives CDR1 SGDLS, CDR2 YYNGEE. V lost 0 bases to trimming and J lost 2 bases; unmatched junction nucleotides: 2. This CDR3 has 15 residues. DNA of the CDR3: TGTGCCAGCAGCGTAGGGACAGGAGCCTACAATGAGCAGTTCTTC. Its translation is CASSVGTGAYNEQFF.

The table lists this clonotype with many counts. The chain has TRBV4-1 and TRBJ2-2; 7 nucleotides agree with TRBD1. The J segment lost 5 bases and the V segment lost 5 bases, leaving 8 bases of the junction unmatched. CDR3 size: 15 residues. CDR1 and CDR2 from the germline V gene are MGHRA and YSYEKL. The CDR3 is CASSETGTRTGELFF. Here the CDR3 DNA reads TGCGCCAGCAGCGAGACAGGGACCAGGACCGGGGAGCTGTTTTTT.

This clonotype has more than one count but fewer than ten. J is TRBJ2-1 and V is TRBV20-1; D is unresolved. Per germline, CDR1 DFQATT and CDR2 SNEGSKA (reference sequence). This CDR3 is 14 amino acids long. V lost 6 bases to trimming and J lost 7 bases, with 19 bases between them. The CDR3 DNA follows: TGCAGTGCCCCCCGAGGCGGTTTGGCTAATGAGCAGTTCTTC. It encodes CSAPRGGLANEQFF.

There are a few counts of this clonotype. CDR3 protein: CASSRDTSYGYTF. The DNA for the CDR3 is TGCGCCAGCAGCCGGGATACATCCTATGGCTACACCTTC. The chain has TRBV4-1 and TRBJ1-2, with D hard to call. The length of the CDR3 is 13 residues. V lost 4 bases and J 4 bases, leaving 10 bases between the germline ends. The germline V gene has CDR1 MGHRA and CDR2 YSYEKL.

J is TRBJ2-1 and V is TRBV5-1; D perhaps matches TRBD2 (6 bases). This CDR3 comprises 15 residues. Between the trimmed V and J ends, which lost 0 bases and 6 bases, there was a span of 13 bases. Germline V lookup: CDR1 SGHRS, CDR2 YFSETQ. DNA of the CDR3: TGCGCCAGCAGCTTGGAGGCAGGAGGGTCCAATGAGCAGTTCTTC. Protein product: CASSLEAGGSNEQFF.

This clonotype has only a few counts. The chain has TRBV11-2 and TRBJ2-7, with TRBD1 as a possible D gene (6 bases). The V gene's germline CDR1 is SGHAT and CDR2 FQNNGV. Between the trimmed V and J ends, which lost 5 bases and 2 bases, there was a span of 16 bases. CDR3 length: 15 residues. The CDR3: CASSQGQGRPYEQYF. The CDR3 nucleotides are TGTGCCAGCAGCCAGGGGCAGGGCCGCCCCTACGAGCAGTACTTC.

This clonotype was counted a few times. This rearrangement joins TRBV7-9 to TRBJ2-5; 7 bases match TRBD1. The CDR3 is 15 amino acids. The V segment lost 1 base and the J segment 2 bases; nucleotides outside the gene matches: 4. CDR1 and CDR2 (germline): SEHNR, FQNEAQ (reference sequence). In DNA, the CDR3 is TGTGCCAGCAGCTTAGGGACAGGTTCGCAAGAGACCCAGTACTTC. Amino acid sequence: CASSLGTGSQETQYF.

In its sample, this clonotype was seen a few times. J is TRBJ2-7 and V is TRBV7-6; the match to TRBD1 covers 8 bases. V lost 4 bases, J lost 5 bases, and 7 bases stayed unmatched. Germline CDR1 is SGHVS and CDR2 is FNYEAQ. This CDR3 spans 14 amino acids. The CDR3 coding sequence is TGTGCCAGCAGCTCCTTGGACAGGGTCCACGAGCAGTACTTC. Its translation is CASSSLDRVHEQYF.

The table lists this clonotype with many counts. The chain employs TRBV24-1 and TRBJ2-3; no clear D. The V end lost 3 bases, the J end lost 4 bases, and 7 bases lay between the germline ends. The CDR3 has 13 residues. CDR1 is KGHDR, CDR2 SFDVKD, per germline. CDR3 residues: CATSDPSPDTQYF. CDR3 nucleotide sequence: TGTGCCACCAGTGATCCCTCTCCAGATACGCAGTATTTT.

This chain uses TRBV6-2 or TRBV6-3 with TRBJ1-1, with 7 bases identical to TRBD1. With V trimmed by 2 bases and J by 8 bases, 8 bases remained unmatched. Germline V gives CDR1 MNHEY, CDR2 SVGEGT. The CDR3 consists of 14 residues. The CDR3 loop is CASSYRLVTGEAFF. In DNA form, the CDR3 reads TGTGCCAGCAGTTACAGGTTGGTGACAGGGGAAGCTTTCTTT.

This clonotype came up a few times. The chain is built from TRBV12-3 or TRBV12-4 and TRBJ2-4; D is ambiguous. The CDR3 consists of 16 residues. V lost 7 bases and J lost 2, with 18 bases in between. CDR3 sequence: CASTSDMSRTKNIQYF. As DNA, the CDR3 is TGTGCCAGCACTTCGGATATGTCACGGACCAAAAACATTCAGTACTTC.

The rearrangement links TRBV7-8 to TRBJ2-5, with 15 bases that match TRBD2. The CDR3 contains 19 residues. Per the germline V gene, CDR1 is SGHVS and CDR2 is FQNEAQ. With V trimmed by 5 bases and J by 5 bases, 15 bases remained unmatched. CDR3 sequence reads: CASSLGLAGGRRERETQYF. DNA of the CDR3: TGTGCCAGCAGCCTGGGACTAGCGGGGGGCAGACGAGAACGGGAGACCCAGTACTTC.

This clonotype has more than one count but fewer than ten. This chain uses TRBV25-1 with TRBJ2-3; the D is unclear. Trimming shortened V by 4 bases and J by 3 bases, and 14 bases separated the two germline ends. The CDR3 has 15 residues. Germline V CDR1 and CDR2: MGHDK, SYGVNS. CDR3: CASSGVGLGTDTQYF. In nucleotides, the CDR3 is TGTGCCAGCAGTGGAGTAGGGTTGGGAACAGATACGCAGTATTTT. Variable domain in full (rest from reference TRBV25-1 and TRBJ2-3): EADIYQTPRYLVIGTGKKITLECSQTMGHDKMYWYQQDPGMELHLIHYSYGVNSTEKGDLSSESTVSRIRTEHFPLTLESARPSHTSQYLCASSGVGLGTDTQYFGPGTRLTVL.

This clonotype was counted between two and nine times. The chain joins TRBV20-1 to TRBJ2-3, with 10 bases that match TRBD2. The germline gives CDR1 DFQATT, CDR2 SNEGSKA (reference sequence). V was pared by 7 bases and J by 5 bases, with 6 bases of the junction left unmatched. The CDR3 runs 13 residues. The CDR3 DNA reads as TGCAGTGTGCGAGCGGGAGGGCAAGATACGCAGTATTTT. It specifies CSVRAGGQDTQYF.

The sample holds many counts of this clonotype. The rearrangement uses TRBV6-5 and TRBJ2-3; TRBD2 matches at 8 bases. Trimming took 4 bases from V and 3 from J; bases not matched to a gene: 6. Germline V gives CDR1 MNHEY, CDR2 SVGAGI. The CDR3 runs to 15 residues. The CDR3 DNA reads TGTGCCAGCAGTTCCCAAGCGGGGGCTACAGATACGCAGTATTTT. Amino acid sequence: CASSSQAGATDTQYF.

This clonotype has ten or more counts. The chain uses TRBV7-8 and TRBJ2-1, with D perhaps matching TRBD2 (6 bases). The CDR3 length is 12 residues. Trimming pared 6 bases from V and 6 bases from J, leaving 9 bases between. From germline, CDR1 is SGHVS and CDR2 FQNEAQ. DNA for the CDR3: TGTGCCAGCAGGCAGGAGGGCAATGAGCAGTTCTTC. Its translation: CASRQEGNEQFF.

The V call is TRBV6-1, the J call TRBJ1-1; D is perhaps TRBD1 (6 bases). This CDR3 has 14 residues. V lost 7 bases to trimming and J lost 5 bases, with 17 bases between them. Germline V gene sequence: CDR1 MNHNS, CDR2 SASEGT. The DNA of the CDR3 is TGTGCCAGCACCAAGCCGACAGGAGCGACTGAAGCTTTCTTT. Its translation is CASTKPTGATEAFF.

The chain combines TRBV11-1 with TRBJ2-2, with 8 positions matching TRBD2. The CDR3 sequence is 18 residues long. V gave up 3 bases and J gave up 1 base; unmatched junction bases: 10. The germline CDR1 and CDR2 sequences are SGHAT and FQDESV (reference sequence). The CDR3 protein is CASSFLTVSGENTGELFF. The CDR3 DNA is TGTGCCAGCAGCTTCTTAACTGTTAGCGGGGAGAACACCGGGGAGCTGTTTTTT.